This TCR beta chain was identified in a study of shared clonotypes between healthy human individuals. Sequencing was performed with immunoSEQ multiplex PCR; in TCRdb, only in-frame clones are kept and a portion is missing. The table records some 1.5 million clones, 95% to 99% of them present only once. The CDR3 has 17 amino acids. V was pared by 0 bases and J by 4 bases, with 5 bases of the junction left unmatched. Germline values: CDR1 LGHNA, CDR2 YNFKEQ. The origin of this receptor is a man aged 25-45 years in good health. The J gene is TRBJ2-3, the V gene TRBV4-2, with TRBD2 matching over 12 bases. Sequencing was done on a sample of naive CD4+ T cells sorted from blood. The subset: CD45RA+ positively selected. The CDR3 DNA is TGTGCCAGCAGCCAAGAGGTTCGACTAGCGGGGGCAGATACGCAGTATTTT. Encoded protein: CASSQEVRLAGADTQYF.